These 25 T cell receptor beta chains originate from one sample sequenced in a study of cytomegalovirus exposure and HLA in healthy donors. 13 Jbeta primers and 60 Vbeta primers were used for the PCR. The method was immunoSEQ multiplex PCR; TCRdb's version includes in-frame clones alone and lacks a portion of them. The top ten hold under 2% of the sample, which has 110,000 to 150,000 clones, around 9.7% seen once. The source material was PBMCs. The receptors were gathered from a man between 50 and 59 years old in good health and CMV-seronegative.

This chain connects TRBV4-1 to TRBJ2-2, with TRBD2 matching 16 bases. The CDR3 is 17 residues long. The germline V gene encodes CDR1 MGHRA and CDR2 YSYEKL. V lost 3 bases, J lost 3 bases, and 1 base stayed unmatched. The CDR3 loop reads CASSQGLAGGYTGELFF. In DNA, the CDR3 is TGCGCCAGCAGCCAGGGACTAGCGGGAGGGTACACCGGGGAGCTGTTTTTT.

The CDR3 DNA reads as TGTGCCAGTAGTGCACCGGGGGCTAGCGGGAGGGCCGCTGAGCAGTTCTTC. Its protein product is CASSAPGASGRAAEQFF. The chain recombines TRBV19 with TRBJ2-1, with TRBD2 matching 12 bases. The CDR3 is made up of 17 amino acids. After removal of 5 bases from V and 9 bases from J, the junction contained 14 bases not matched to a gene. CDR1 is LNHDA and CDR2 is SQIVND in the germline V gene (reference sequence).

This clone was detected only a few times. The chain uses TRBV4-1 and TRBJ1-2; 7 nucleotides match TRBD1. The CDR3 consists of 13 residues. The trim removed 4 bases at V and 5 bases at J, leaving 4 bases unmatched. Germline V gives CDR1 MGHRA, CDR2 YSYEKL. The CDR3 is CASSPDRAYGYTF. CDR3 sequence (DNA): TGCGCCAGCAGCCCCGACAGGGCATATGGCTACACCTTC.

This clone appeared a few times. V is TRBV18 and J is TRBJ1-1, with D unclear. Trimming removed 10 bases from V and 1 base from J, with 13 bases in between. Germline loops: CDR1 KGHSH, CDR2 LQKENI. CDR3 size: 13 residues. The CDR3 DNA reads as TGTGCCACCTCTGGCAGCGAGAACACTGAAGCTTTCTTT. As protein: CATSGSENTEAFF.

Here the CDR3 DNA reads TGTGCCAGCAGCTTGGAATGGGGCGCAGATACGCAGTATTTT. It translates to CASSLEWGADTQYF. This rearrangement joins TRBV5-5 to TRBJ2-3; a weak D match, TRBD1 (5 bases). V gave up 0 bases and J gave up 4 bases, with 9 bases separating them. The CDR3 contains 14 residues. Germline V CDR1 and CDR2: SGHKS, YYEKEE (reference sequence).

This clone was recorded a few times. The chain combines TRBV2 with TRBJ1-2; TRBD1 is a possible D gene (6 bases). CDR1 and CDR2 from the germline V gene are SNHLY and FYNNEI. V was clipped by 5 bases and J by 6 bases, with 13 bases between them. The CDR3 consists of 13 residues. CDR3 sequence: CASSTGQGDGYTF. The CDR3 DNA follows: TGTGCCAGCAGTACAGGGCAGGGCGATGGCTACACCTTC. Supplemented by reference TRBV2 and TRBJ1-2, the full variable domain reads EPEVTQTPSHQVTQMGQEVILRCVPISNHLYFYWYRQILGQKVEFLVSFYNNEISEKSEIFDDQFSVERPDGSNFTLKIRSTKLEDSAMYFCASSTGQGDGYTFGSGTRLTVV.

The CDR3 spells CASSPGLAGGADTQYF. The CDR3 bases are TGCGCCAGCAGCCCAGGACTAGCGGGGGGGGCAGATACGCAGTATTTT. The V gene is TRBV5-1, the J gene TRBJ2-3; 15 bases map to TRBD2. In germline, CDR1 is SGHRS, CDR2 YFSETQ. The trim removed 4 bases at V and 4 bases at J, leaving 4 bases unmatched. The CDR3 has 16 residues.

The CDR3 DNA reads as TGTGCCAGCCTAACAGGGGGGTCGCGGGCGCAGTATTTT. It translates to CASLTGGSRAQYF. The chain recombines TRBV28 with TRBJ2-3; 8 nucleotides line up with TRBD1. With V trimmed by 8 bases and J by 10 bases, 11 bases remained unmatched. Germline V gene sequence: CDR1 MDHEN, CDR2 SYDVKM. This CDR3 has 13 amino acids.

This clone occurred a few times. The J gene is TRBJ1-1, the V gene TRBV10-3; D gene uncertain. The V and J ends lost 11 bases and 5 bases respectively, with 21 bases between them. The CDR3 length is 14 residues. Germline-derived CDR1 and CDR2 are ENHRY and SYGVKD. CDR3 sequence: CAAEPTGKHTEAFF. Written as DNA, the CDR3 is TGTGCCGCAGAACCCACGGGGAAACATACTGAAGCTTTCTTT.

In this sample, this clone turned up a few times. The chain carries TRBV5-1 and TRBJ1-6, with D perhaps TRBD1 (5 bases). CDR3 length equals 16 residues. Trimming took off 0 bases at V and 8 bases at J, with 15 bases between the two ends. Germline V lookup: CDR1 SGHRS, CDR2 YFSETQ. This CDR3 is CASSLDQGGFDSPLHF. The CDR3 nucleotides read TGCGCCAGCAGCTTGGATCAGGGAGGGTTTGATTCACCCCTCCACTTT.

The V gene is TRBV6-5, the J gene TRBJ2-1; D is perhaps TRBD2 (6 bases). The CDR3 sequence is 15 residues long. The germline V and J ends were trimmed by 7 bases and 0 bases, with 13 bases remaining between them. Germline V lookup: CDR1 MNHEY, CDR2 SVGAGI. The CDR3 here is CASTKGGSSYNEQFF. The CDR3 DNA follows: TGTGCCAGCACTAAGGGAGGAAGCTCCTACAATGAGCAGTTCTTC.

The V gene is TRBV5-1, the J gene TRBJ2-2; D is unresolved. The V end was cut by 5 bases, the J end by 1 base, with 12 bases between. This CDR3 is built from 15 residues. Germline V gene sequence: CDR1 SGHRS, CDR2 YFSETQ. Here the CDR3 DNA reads TGCGCCAGCAGTTACTTACAGTGGAACACCGGGGAGCTGTTTTTT. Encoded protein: CASSYLQWNTGELFF.

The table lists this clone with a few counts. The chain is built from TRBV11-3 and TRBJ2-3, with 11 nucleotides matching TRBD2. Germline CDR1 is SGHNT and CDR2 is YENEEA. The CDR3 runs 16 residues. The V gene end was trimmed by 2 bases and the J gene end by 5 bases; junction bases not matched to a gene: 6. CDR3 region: CASSLLAGGQGDTQYF. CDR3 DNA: TGTGCCAGCAGCTTATTAGCGGGGGGGCAGGGAGATACGCAGTATTTT. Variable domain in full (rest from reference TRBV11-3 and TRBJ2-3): EAGVVQSPRYKIIEKKQPVAFWCNPISGHNTLYWYLQNLGQGPELLIRYENEEAVDDSQLPKDRFSAERLKGVDSTLKIQPAELGDSAVYLCASSLLAGGQGDTQYFGPGTRLTVL.

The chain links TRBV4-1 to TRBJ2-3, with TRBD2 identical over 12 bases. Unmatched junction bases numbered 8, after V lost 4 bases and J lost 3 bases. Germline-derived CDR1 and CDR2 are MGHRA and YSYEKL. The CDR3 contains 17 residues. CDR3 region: CASSPHVTSGGTDTQYF. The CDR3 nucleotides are TGCGCCAGCAGCCCCCACGTGACTAGCGGGGGTACAGATACGCAGTATTTT.

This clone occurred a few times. CDR3 DNA: TGTGCCAGCAGTGACCAGGGTCGTAATGAGCAGTTCTTC. This gives the protein CASSDQGRNEQFF. The chain recombines TRBV2 with TRBJ2-1, with D possibly being TRBD1 (5 bases). CDR3 length equals 13 residues. Trimming removed 3 bases from V and 7 bases from J, with 10 bases in between. CDR1 is SNHLY, CDR2 FYNNEI, per germline.

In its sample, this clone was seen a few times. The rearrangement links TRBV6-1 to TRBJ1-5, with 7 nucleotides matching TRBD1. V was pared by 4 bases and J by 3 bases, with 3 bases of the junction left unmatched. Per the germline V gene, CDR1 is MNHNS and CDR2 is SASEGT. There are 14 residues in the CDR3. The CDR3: CASSGGQINQPQHF. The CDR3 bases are TGTGCCAGCAGTGGGGGACAGATCAATCAGCCCCAGCATTTT.

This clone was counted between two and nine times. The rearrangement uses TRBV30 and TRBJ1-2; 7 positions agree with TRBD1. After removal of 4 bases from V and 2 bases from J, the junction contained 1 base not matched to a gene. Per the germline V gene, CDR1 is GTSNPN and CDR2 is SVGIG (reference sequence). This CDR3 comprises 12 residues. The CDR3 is CAWTQGNYGYTF. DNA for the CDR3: TGTGCCTGGACACAGGGGAACTATGGCTACACCTTC. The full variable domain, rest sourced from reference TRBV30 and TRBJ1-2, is SQTIHQWPATLVQPVGSPLSLECTVEGTSNPNLYWYRQAAGRGLQLLFYSVGIGQISSEVPQNLSASRPQDRQFILSSKKLLLSDSGFYLCAWTQGNYGYTFGSGTRLTVV.

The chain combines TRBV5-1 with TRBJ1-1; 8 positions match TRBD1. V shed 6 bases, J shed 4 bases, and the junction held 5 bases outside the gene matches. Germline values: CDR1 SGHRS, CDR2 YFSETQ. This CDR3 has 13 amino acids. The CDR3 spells CASKAGGSTEAFF. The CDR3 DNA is TGCGCCAGCAAGGCAGGGGGCTCCACTGAAGCTTTCTTT.

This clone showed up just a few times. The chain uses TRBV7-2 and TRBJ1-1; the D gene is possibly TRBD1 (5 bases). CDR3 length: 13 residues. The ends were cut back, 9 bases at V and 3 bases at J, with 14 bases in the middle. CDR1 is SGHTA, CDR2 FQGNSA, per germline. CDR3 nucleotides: TGTGCCAGTACCTTACAGGCTGACACTGAAGCTTTCTTT. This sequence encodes CASTLQADTEAFF.

CDR3 region: CASSPRQGPGMQYF. In DNA form, the CDR3 reads TGTGCCAGCAGCCCGCGACAGGGACCAGGGATGCAGTATTTT. The chain combines TRBV11-2 with TRBJ2-3; 7 bases are shared with TRBD1. Germline trimming cut 5 bases from V and 11 bases from J; bases unmatched to any gene: 13. Germline loops: CDR1 SGHAT, CDR2 FQNNGV. The length of the CDR3 is 14 residues.

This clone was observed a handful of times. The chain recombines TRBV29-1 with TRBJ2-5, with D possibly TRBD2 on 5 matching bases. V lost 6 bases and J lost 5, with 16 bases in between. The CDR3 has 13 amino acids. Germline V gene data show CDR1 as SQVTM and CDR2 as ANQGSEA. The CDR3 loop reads CSVGPGSGETQYF. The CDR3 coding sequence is TGCAGCGTCGGCCCGGGGTCGGGGGAGACCCAGTACTTC.

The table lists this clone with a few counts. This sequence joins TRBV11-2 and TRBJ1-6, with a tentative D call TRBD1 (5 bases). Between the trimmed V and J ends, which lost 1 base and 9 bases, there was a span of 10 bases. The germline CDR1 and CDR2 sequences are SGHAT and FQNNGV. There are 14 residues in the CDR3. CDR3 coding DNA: TGTGCCAGCAGCTTAGGACAGTTATTTTCACCCCTCCACTTT. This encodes CASSLGQLFSPLHF.

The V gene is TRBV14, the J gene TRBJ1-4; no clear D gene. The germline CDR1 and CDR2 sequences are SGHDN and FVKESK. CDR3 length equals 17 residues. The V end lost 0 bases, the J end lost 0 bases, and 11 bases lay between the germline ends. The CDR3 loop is CASSQEEVMATNEKLFF. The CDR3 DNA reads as TGTGCCAGCAGCCAAGAGGAGGTGATGGCAACTAATGAAAAACTGTTTTTT.

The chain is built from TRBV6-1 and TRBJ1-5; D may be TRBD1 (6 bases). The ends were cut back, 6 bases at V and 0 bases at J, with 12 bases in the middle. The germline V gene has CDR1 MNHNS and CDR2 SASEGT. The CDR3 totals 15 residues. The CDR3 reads CASSYYRDSNQPQHF. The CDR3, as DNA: TGTGCCAGCAGCTATTACAGGGATAGCAATCAGCCCCAGCATTTT.

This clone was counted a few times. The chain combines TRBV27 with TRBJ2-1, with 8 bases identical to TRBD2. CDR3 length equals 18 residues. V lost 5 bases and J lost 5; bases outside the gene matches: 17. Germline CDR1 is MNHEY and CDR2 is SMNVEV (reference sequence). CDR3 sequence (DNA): TGTGCCAGCAGTCCGGCAACGGGGCTTGCGGGAGGACACAATGAGCAGTTCTTC. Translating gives CASSPATGLAGGHNEQFF.